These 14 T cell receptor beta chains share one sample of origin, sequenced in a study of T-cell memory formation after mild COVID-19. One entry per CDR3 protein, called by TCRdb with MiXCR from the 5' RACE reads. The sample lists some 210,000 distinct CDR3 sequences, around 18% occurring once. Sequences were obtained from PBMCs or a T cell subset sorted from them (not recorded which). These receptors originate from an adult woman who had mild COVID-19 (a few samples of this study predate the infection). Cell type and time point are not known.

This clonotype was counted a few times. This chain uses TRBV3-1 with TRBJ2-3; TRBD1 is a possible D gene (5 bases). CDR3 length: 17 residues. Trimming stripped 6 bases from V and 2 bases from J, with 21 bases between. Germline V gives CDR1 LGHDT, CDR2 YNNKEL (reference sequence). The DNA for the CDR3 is TGTGCCAGCAGACTCAAGGCGAGACAGAAGAACACAGATACGCAGTATTTT. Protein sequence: CASRLKARQKNTDTQYF.

CDR3 in amino acids: CASRVTSGRLYNEQFF. The CDR3, as DNA: TGTGCCAGTAGGGTGACTAGCGGGAGACTCTACAATGAGCAGTTCTTC. This chain connects TRBV19 to TRBJ2-1, with 12 bases that match TRBD2. This CDR3 contains 16 residues. Germline V CDR1 and CDR2: LNHDA, SQIVND (reference sequence). The trim removed 6 bases at V and 3 bases at J, leaving 6 bases unmatched.

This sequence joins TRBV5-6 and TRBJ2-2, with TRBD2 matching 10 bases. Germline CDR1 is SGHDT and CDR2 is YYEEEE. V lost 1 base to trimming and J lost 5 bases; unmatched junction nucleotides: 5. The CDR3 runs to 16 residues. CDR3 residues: CASSLTAGLATGELFF. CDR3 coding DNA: TGTGCCAGCAGCTTGACCGCGGGACTAGCGACCGGGGAGCTGTTTTTT.

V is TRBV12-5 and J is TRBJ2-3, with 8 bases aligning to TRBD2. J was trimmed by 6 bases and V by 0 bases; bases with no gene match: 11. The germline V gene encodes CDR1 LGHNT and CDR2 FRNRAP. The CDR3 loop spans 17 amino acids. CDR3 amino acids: CASGLVTKRELGDTQYF. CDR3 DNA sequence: TGTGCTAGTGGTTTGGTAACCAAGCGGGAGCTCGGGGATACGCAGTATTTT.

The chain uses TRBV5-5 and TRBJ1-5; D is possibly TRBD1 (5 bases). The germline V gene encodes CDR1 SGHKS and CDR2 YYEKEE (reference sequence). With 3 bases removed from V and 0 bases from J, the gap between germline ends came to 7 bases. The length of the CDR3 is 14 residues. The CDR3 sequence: CASSSRDSNQPQHF. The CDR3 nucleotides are TGTGCCAGCAGCTCCAGGGATAGCAATCAGCCCCAGCATTTT.

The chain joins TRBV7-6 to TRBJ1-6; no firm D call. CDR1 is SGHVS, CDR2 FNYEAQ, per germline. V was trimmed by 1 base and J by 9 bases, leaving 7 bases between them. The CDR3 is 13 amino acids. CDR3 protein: CASSLEGASPLHF. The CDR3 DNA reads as TGTGCCAGCAGCTTAGAGGGTGCTTCACCCCTCCACTTT.

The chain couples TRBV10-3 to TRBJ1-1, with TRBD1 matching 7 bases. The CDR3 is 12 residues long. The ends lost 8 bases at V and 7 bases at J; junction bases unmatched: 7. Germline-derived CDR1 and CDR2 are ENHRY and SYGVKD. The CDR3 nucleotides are TGTGCCATCGGGGACAGACCAGATGAAGCTTTCTTT. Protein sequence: CAIGDRPDEAFF.

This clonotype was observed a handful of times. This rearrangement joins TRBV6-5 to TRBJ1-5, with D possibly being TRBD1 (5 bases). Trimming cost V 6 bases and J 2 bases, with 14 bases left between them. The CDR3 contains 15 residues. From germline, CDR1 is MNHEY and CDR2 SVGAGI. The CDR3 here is CASSRSRDGNQPQHF. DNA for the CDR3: TGTGCCAGCAGCCGCTCCCGGGACGGCAATCAGCCCCAGCATTTT.

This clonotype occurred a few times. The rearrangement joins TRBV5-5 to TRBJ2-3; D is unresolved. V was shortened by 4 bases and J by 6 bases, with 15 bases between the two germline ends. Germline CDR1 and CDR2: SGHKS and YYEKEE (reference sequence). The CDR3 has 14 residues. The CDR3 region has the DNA TGTGCCAGCAGCCTCCAACTTTCTGGGGATACGCAGTATTTT. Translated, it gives CASSLQLSGDTQYF.

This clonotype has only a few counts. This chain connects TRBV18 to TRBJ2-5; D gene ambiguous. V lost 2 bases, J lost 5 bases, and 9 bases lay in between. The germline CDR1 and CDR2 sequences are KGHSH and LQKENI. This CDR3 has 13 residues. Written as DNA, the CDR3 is TGTGCCAGCTCACCAGCGGTTATCGAGACCCAGTACTTC. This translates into CASSPAVIETQYF.

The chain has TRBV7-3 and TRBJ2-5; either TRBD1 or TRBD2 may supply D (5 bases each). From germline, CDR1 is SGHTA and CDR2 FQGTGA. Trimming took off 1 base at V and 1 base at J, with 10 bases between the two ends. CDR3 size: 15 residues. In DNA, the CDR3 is TGTGCCAGCAGCTTAAGGGGACGGTCCCAAGAGACCCAGTACTTC. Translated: CASSLRGRSQETQYF.

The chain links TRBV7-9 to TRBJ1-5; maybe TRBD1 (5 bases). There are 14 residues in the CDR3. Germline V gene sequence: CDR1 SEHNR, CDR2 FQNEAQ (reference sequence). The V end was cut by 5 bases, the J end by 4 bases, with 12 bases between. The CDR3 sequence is CASSRSGGNQPQHF. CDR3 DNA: TGTGCCAGCAGCCGTTCCGGGGGGAATCAGCCCCAGCATTTT. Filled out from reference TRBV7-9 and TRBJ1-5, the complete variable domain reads DTGVSQNPRHKITKRGQNVTFRCDPISEHNRLYWYRQTLGQGPEFLTYFQNEAQLEKSRLLSDRFSAERPKGSFSTLEIQRTEQGDSAMYLCASSRSGGNQPQHFGDGTRLSIL.

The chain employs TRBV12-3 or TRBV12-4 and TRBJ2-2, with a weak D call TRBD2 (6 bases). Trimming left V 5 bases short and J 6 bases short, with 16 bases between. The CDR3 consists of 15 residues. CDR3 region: CASSPNGLMPGELFF. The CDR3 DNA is TGTGCCAGCAGTCCAAACGGACTAATGCCCGGGGAGCTGTTTTTT.

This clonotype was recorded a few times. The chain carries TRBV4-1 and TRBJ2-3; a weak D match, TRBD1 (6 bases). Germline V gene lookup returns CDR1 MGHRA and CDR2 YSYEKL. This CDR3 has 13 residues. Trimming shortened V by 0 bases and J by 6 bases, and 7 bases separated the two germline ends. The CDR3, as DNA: TGCGCCAGCAGCCAAGATCAGGGGGATACGCAGTATTTT. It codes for CASSQDQGDTQYF.